This T cell receptor beta chain originates from a study of response to subunit inactivated influenza vaccine. Regarding the study as a whole: That few new T cells are recruited by each seasonal influenza vaccination was the authors' suggestion.

In its sample, this clonotype was seen once. Its antigen is not identified. CDR1 is SEHNR, CDR2 FQNEAQ, per germline (reference sequence). The V gene end was trimmed by 3 bases and the J gene end by 8 bases; junction bases not matched to a gene: 11. The CDR3 spans 16 residues. TCRdb itself ran the RT-PCR reads through MiXCR, one entry per CDR3 protein. Of hundreds of thousands of distinct CDR3 sequences in the sample, under 20% were seen once. The chain joins TRBV7-9 to TRBJ2-1; 9 bases are a match to TRBD2. This receptor was identified in a man aged 50 to 60 who received an inactivated influenza vaccine. The sequences come from PBMCs from blood, collected 4 to 6 days after vaccination. The CDR3 loop reads CASSFVVGLAGYEQFF. The CDR3 coding sequence is TGTGCCAGCAGCTTTGTGGTGGGACTAGCAGGGTATGAGCAGTTCTTC.